This T cell receptor beta chain was recorded in a study of T cell repertoires in cytomegalovirus infection (dated by TCRdb to about 2019). Regarding the research as a whole: Because public TCR beta signatures pointed to carriage of CMV infection together with the matching HLA type, the HLA type of each donor mattered for the analysis. Beyond this particular receptor, the publication reports: Carriers of CMV infection plus the relevant HLA type were discriminated by the cumulative frequency of public TCR beta family members in the study cohort and in an independent roughly 320-donor cohort. The ex vivo response was dominated by HLA-C-restricted CMV-specific TCR beta clonotypes, which also provided the single most frequent clonotype in two of eight donors.

This clonotype was counted at least ten times. Its antigen has not been determined. No base quality information exists; no much larger clone differs at one position. CDR1 and CDR2, looked up from the germline V gene, are SGHTA and FQGNSA. V is shortened by 7 bases, J by 8 bases, and the region joining them spans 18 bases. Counted from cysteine to phenylalanine, this CDR3 has 14 amino acids. CDR3 DNA is the only sequence kept; it has 42 bases, read in frame from the first base. The sequencer was an Illumina HiSeq 1500. Clones were called with MiXCR by TCRdb after fastp trimmed the public reads at Q25, and only in-frame beta chains were retained. Rows matching on CDR3 protein sequence are summarized as one entry with the most common DNA and genes. This sample gives about 450,000 distinct CDR3 sequences in total; roughly 30% of them show up just once. The ten biggest clones cover approximately 14% of the sample.

Input material: PBMCs. The sequence joins TRBV7-2 to TRBJ2-1; a weak D assignment points to TRBD1 (7 bases agree). The sequence was obtained from a human donor in good health (CMV status not recorded). Some clones in this sample may be carry-over from other donors' samples. The CDR3 is CASNNRRGRDEQFF. The bases are TGTGCCAGCAACAACCGGAGGGGGCGGGATGAGCAGTTCTTC.